The 15 T cell receptor beta chains listed next were all sequenced from one sample in a study of cytomegalovirus exposure and HLA in healthy donors. In the PCR, 60 Vbeta and 13 Jbeta primers were used. This table comes from immunoSEQ multiplex PCR, and its TCRdb copy is limited to in-frame clones, with some not included. Here the sample spans around 200,000 clones, around 83% being singletons. Sequencing used PBMCs. The receptors derive from a man in his fifties or sixties in good health and CMV-seronegative.

The rearrangement links TRBV7-2 to TRBJ2-7; tentatively, D is TRBD2 (5 bases). Trimming removed 1 base from V and 4 bases from J, with 14 bases in between. The CDR3 runs to 15 residues. Germline V gene sequence: CDR1 SGHTA, CDR2 FQGNSA. The CDR3 nucleotides are TGTGCCAGCAGCTTAGAGGGCGGGTTTTTATACGAGCAGTACTTC. Translated: CASSLEGGFLYEQYF.

This clone was observed once. Its ends do not fully match the called genes, so a read error is possible. The chain uses TRBV7-7 and TRBJ2-5, with 11 positions matching TRBD2. Germline values: CDR1 SSHAT, CDR2 FNYEAQ (reference sequence). This CDR3 is built from 16 residues. CDR3 in amino acids: CASSAGTSGVQETQYF. DNA for the CDR3: TGTGCTAGCAGCGCTGGGACTAGCGGAGTCCAAGAGACCCAGTACTTC.

The J gene is TRBJ2-7, the V gene TRBV28, with 10 positions matching TRBD1. Germline CDR1 is MDHEN and CDR2 is SYDVKM. J was trimmed by 7 bases and V by 7 bases; bases with no gene match: 13. This CDR3 contains 15 residues. This CDR3 is CASTSAGTGDWEQYF. The CDR3, as DNA: TGTGCCAGCACCTCTGCGGGGACAGGGGATTGGGAGCAGTACTTC.

The V call is TRBV6-1, the J call TRBJ1-2, with TRBD1 matching over 7 bases. The V gene end was trimmed by 10 bases and the J gene end by 2 bases; junction bases not matched to a gene: 10. Germline CDR1 and CDR2: MNHNS and SASEGT. The CDR3 has 14 amino acids. The CDR3 here is CATPATGVNYGYTF. Written as DNA, the CDR3 is TGTGCCACCCCAGCTACAGGGGTAAACTATGGCTACACCTTC.

This chain uses TRBV4-3 with TRBJ2-3; D perhaps matches TRBD2 (6 bases). This CDR3 is 16 amino acids long. Deletions cut 0 bases from V and 1 base from J, with 11 bases between. The V gene's germline CDR1 is LGHNA and CDR2 YSLEER. DNA for the CDR3: TGCGCCAGCAGCCAAGATATGGAGGGAGGCACAGATACGCAGTATTTT. Its protein is CASSQDMEGGTDTQYF.

Only a few counts were recorded for this clone. J is TRBJ2-7 and V is TRBV5-1; 9 nucleotides agree with TRBD1. Germline V gives CDR1 SGHRS, CDR2 YFSETQ. V shed 4 bases, J shed 6 bases, and the junction held 14 bases outside the gene matches. CDR3 length: 16 amino acids. Here the CDR3 DNA reads TGCGCCAGCAGCACAGACGACCTTTACAGGGGGCGCGAGCAGTACTTC. Residues: CASSTDDLYRGREQYF.

The rearrangement joins TRBV7-9 to TRBJ2-3; TRBD2 aligns across 9 bases. Unmatched junction bases numbered 18, after V lost 1 base and J lost 7 bases. Germline assignment: CDR1 SEHNR and CDR2 FQNEAQ (reference sequence). CDR3 length: 19 amino acids. CDR3 nucleotide sequence: TGTGCCAGCAGCTTAGTGGGAGGAGGCGGGGGGGCCCGTGAAAATACGCAGTATTTT. It encodes CASSLVGGGGGARENTQYF.

This sequence joins TRBV2 and TRBJ1-2; D remains ambiguous. This CDR3 is built from 14 residues. V was shortened by 6 bases and J by 3 bases, with 14 bases between the two germline ends. CDR1 and CDR2 (germline): SNHLY, FYNNEI. The CDR3 bases are TGTGCCAGCAGAGAGGGCGGAGGGTACTATGGCTACACCTTC. Amino acid sequence: CASREGGGYYGYTF.

V gene TRBV9 combines with J gene TRBJ1-4; D is unclear. V shed 6 bases and J shed 5 bases, with 17 bases lying between them. Germline V gives CDR1 SGDLS, CDR2 YYNGEE. The CDR3 contains 15 residues. CDR3 in amino acids: CASTPDGRVNEKLFF. The CDR3 DNA follows: TGTGCCAGCACCCCCGACGGGAGGGTGAATGAAAAACTGTTTTTT.

V usage is TRBV28 and J usage is TRBJ1-5, with D possibly matching TRBD1 (6 bases). This CDR3 has 14 residues. Between the trimmed V and J ends, which lost 4 bases and 6 bases, there was a span of 13 bases. The V gene's germline CDR1 is MDHEN and CDR2 SYDVKM. CDR3 residues: CASSSPGETQPQHF. The CDR3 region has the DNA TGTGCCAGCAGTTCCCCAGGGGAAACTCAGCCCCAGCATTTT.

This chain links TRBV19 with TRBJ2-7, with 7 bases identical to TRBD1. V gave up 6 bases and J gave up 4 bases; unmatched junction bases: 9. Looked up from germline, CDR1 is LNHDA and CDR2 is SQIVND (reference sequence). This CDR3 is built from 14 residues. DNA for the CDR3: TGTGCCAGTAGGGCTACAGGGGTTGGATACGAGCAGTACTTC. Translated: CASRATGVGYEQYF.

The chain combines TRBV5-1 with TRBJ2-5; 10 bases are a match to TRBD1. The V gene's germline CDR1 is SGHRS and CDR2 YFSETQ. The CDR3 is made up of 15 amino acids. V gave up 4 bases and J gave up 4 bases; unmatched junction bases: 7. CDR3 bases: TGCGCCAGCAGCGACGGACAGGGGGTGGGAGAGACCCAGTACTTC. It codes for CASSDGQGVGETQYF.

This clone occurred once. This chain links TRBV5-6 with TRBJ1-2; D unresolved. The germline gives CDR1 SGHDT, CDR2 YYEEEE. This CDR3 region has 13 residues. V lost 0 bases and J lost 6, with 9 bases in between. The chain's CDR3 is CASSLGAGNGYTF. CDR3 DNA: TGTGCCAGCAGCTTGGGTGCGGGGAATGGCTACACCTTC.

The chain couples TRBV5-8 to TRBJ2-2; D not resolved. CDR1 and CDR2 from the germline V gene are SGHTS and YDEGEE. The CDR3 is made up of 16 amino acids. The V gene lost 5 bases and the J gene lost 0 bases, with 14 bases spanning the gap. CDR3 bases: TGTGCCAGCAGAAAGACAATATTATCGAACACCGGGGAGCTGTTTTTT. Protein sequence: CASRKTILSNTGELFF.

This clone has a single count. The chain recombines TRBV19 with TRBJ1-4; 7 nucleotides match TRBD1. CDR1 LNHDA and CDR2 SQIVND come from the germline V gene (reference sequence). This CDR3 region has 15 residues. After removal of 3 bases from V and 8 bases from J, the junction contained 9 bases not matched to a gene. CDR3 sequence: CASSIGTARREKLFF. The CDR3 nucleotides are TGTGCCAGTAGTATCGGGACAGCCCGAAGGGAAAAACTGTTTTTT.